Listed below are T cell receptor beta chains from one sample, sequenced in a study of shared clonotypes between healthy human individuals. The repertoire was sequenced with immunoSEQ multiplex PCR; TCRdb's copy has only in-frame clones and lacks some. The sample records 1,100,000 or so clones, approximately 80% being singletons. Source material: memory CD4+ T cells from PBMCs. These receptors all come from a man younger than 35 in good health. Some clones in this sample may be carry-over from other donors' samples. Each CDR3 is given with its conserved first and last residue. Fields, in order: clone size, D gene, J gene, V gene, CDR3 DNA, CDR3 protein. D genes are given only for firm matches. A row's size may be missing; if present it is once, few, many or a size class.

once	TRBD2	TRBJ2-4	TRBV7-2	TGTGCCAGCAGCTTCTTATCCGGGACTAGCGGGAGCCTTCAGTACTTC	CASSFLSGTSGSLQYF
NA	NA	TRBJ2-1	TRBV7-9	TGTGCCAGCAGCCCAGGCGGCTACAATGAGCAGTTCTTC	CASSPGGYNEQFF
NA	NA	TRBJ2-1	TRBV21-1	TGTGCCAGCAGGCAAAAAAGCAGGGGCCTCACTAGCTGCTGTTACAATGAGCAGTTCTTC	CASRQKSRGLTSCCYNEQFF
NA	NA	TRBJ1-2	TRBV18	TGTGCCAGCTCACCCCGGGACACCAAAACATCTTGGGGCTACACCTTC	CASSPRDTKTSWGYTF
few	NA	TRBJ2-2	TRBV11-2	TGTGCCAGCAGCTCCAACCTAGCAGACGGGGAGCTGTTTTTT	CASSSNLADGELFF
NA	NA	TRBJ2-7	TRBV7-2	TGTGCCAGCAGCTTGGGCCGGGAGCTCGAGCAGTACTTC	CASSLGRELEQYF
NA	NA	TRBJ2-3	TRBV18	TGTGCCAGCTCACCCCAGGGGCGGGGGCAATCAGATACGCAGTATTTT	CASSPQGRGQSDTQYF
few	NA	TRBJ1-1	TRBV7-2	TGTGCCAGCAGCGATAATGTGAACACTGAAGCTTTCTTT	CASSDNVNTEAFF
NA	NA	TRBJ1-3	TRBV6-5	TGTGCCAGCAGTTACTCAGTTACTGGAAACACCATATATTTT	CASSYSVTGNTIYF
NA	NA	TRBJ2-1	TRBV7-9	TGTGCCAGCAGCTTTAGGGCCCTATACAATGAGCAGTTCTTC	CASSFRALYNEQFF
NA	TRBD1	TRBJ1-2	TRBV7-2	TGTGCCAGCAACCGAGAGAGGGGGCGTGATGGCTACACCTTC	CASNRERGRDGYTF
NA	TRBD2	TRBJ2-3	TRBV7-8	TGTGCCAGCAGCTGGGGACTAGCGGGATCCGGCGATACGCAGTATTTT	CASSWGLAGSGDTQYF
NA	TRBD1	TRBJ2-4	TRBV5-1	TGCGCCAGCAGCTTCACCGGGACAGGGGGTGACATTCAGTACTTC	CASSFTGTGGDIQYF
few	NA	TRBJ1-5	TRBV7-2	TGTGCCAGCAGCTCGCCGGACAGAGGAGGAAGTCAGCCCCAGCATTTT	CASSSPDRGGSQPQHF
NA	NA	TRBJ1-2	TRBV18	TGTGCCAGCTCACCACTACAGGAGTCGGATGGCTACACCTTC	CASSPLQESDGYTF
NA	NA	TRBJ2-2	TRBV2	TGTGCCAGCATCTACGGGAGGAACACCGGGGAGCTGTTTTTT	CASIYGRNTGELFF
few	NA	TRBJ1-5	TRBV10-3	TGTGCCATCAGTGAGTCCGAGAAACAGCCCCAGCATTTT	CAISESEKQPQHF